This TCR beta chain was recovered during a study of early T cells in non-severe SARS-CoV-2 infection. As for the study in general: Sequencing input comprised bulk RNA from unsorted whole blood; chain pairing was not available.

Study-wide findings and caveats: Private and CD4 specificities were missed by VDJdb matching, skewed to anti-spike CD8.

Attachment of unique molecular identifiers was made to individual cDNA molecules. TCRdb passed the 5' RACE reads through MiXCR, listing each CDR3 protein once. The sample shows under 75,000 distinct CDR3 sequences, more than 9.5% of them seen only once. This CDR3 is 15 amino acids long. Trimming left V 6 bases short and J 0 bases short, with 12 bases between. This clonotype was recorded a few times. Its specificity is not known. The chain couples TRBV23-1 to TRBJ2-1; D possibly matches TRBD1 or TRBD2 (5 bases each). TRBV23-1 is labeled an ORF, and its function is uncertain. Sequencing was done on a sample of whole blood. The sequence derives from an adult who was a healthcare worker with PCR-confirmed SARS-CoV-2 infection or an uninfected control (not recorded which). CDR3 nucleotides: TGCGCCAGCAGACCGGGACGGAGCTCCTACAATGAGCAGTTCTTC. It translates to CASRPGRSSYNEQFF.